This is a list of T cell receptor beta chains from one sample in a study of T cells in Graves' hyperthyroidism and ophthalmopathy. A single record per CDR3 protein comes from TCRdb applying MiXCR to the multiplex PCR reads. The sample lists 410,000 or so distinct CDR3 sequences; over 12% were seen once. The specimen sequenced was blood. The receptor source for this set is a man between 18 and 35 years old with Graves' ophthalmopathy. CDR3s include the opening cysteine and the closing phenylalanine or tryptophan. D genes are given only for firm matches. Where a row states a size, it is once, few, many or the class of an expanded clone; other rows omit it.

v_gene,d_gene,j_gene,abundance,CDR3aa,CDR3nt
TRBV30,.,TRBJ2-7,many,CAWSPQGEQYF,TGTGCCTGGAGTCCCCAAGGAGAGCAGTACTTC
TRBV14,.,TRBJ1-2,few,CASSQDTTYGYTF,TGTGCCAGCAGCCAAGATACAACCTATGGCTACACCTTC
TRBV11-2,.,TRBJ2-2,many,CASSLAVLSGELFF,TGTGCCAGCAGCTTAGCCGTTCTCTCCGGGGAGCTGTTTTTT
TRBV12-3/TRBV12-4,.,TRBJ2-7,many,CASSSSRGPSYEQYF,TGTGCCAGCAGTTCGTCGCGGGGCCCCTCCTACGAGCAGTACTTC
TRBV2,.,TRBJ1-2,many,CASSERYGYTF,TGTGCCAGCAGTGAGCGGTATGGCTACACCTTC
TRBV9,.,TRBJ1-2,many,CASSVDLSFKNYGYTF,TGTGCCAGCAGCGTAGATCTCAGTTTTAAGAACTATGGCTACACCTTC
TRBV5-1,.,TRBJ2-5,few,CASSIGVEETQYF,TGCGCCAGCAGCATCGGGGTTGAAGAGACCCAGTACTTC
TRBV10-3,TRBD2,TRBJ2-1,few,CAISLAGAENEQFF,TGTGCCATCAGCCTGGCGGGAGCGGAAAATGAGCAGTTCTTC
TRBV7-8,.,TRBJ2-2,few,CASSPDPTGELFF,TGTGCCAGCAGCCCCGACCCAACCGGGGAGCTGTTTTTT
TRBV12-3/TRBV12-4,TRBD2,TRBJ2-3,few,CASSGLRRTSGRPDTQYF,TGTGCCAGCAGTGGACTCCGAAGGACTAGCGGGAGACCAGATACGCAGTATTTT
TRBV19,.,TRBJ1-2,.,CASTLSKGGSGYTF,TGTGCCAGTACCCTTTCCAAAGGGGGGAGTGGCTACACCTTC
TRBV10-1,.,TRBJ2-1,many,CASSGQGPPYNEQFF,TGCGCCAGCAGTGGCCAGGGCCCCCCATACAATGAGCAGTTCTTC
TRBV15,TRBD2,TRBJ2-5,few,CATSSGLAENQETQYF,TGTGCCACCAGCAGCGGACTAGCGGAAAACCAAGAGACCCAGTACTTC
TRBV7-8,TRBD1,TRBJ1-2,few,CASSLRPGQGYGYTF,TGTGCCAGCAGCTTACGCCCCGGACAGGGTTATGGCTACACCTTC
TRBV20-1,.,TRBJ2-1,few,CSARLGPGQFF,TGCAGTGCTAGGCTAGGTCCGGGACAGTTCTTC
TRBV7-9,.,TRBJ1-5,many,CASSSQGGNQPQHF,TGTGCCAGCAGCTCGCAGGGAGGCAATCAGCCCCAGCATTTT
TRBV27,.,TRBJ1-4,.,CASRRRHLFGKLFF,TGTGCCAGCAGACGGAGACATTTATTTGGGAAACTGTTTTTT
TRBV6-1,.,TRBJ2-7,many,CASSQGGEGSYEQYF,TGTGCCAGCAGTCAGGGCGGAGAGGGCTCCTACGAGCAGTACTTC
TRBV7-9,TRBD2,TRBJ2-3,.,CASSFQTSGTTDTQYF,TGTGCCAGCAGCTTCCAGACTAGCGGGACGACAGATACGCAGTATTTT
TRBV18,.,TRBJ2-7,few,CASSQGPNHEQYF,TGTGCCAGCTCCCAGGGACCGAACCACGAGCAGTACTTC
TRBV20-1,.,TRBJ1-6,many,CSARVGRGAQNSPLHF,TGCAGTGCTAGAGTGGGCAGGGGTGCGCAAAATTCACCCCTCCACTTT
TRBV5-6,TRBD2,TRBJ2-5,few,CASSPSPGTSLGETQYF,TGTGCCAGCAGCCCGTCACCCGGGACTAGTTTAGGAGAGACCCAGTACTTC
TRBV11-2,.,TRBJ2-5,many,CASSLDIALETQYF,TGTGCCAGCAGCTTAGATATTGCACTCGAGACCCAGTACTTC
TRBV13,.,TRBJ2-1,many,CASAGWGGYNEQFF,TGTGCCAGCGCTGGCTGGGGAGGTTACAATGAGCAGTTCTTC
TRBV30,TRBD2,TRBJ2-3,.,CAWSDRSGGDTDTQYF,TGTGCCTGGAGTGACAGATCGGGGGGGGATACAGATACGCAGTATTTT
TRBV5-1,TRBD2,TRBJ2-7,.,CASSLVGTSGRGRTYEQYF,TGCGCCAGCAGCTTGGTGGGGACTAGCGGGAGGGGTAGAACCTACGAGCAGTACTTC
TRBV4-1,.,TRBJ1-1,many,CASSQPTRNTEAFF,TGCGCCAGCAGCCAACCTACGCGGAACACTGAAGCTTTCTTT
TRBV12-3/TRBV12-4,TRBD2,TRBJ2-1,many,CASSSPGLAGDSYNEQFF,TGTGCCAGCAGCTCGCCGGGACTAGCGGGAGACTCCTACAATGAGCAGTTCTTC
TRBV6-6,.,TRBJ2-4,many,CASSYQGFAAKNIQYF,TGTGCCAGCAGTTACCAGGGGTTCGCGGCCAAAAACATTCAGTACTTC
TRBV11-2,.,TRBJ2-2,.,CASSPGTPAAGELFF,TGTGCCAGCAGCCCAGGGACTCCGGCCGCCGGGGAGCTGTTTTTT
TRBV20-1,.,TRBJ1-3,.,CSAPSGNTIYF,TGCAGTGCTCCCTCTGGAAACACCATATATTTT
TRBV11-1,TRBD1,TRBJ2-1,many,CASSDRDRGGNEQFF,TGTGCCAGCAGCGACCGGGACAGGGGCGGCAATGAGCAGTTCTTC
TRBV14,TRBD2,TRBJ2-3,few,CASSQAPGGASTDTQYF,TGTGCCAGCAGCCAAGCCCCCGGGGGGGCCAGCACAGATACGCAGTATTTT
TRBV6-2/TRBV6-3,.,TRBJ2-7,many,CASSREDEQYF,TGTGCCAGCAGTCGAGAAGACGAGCAGTACTTC